These 25 T cell receptor beta chains share one sample of origin, sequenced in a study of human T cells and chemical hapten exposure. MiXCR was run by TCRdb on the RACE reads, yielding one entry per CDR3 protein. Seen here are tens of thousands of distinct CDR3 sequences, around 10% observed once, and the top ten hold about 3.5%. Time point: pre-sensitization, week 0. The treatment was: therapeutic diphenylcyclopropenone sensitization with weekly scalp DPC. The source material was whole blood, sampled in connection with sensitization to the hapten diphenylcyclopropenone (DPC). These receptors were taken from a woman aged 40 to 55 with alopecia areata. Some clones in this sample may be carry-over from other donors' samples.

This chain uses TRBV12-3 or TRBV12-4 with TRBJ2-7; 9 bases are a match to TRBD2. CDR3 length equals 13 residues. V gave up 7 bases and J gave up 3 bases; unmatched junction bases: 4. DNA for the CDR3: TGTGCCAGCACCGGAGCGGGGGGCTACGAGCAGTACTTC. Protein sequence: CASTGAGGYEQYF.

This clonotype appeared many times. V gene TRBV4-1 combines with J gene TRBJ1-5; maybe TRBD1 (5 bases). Germline assignment: CDR1 MGHRA and CDR2 YSYEKL. V lost 0 bases and J 0 bases, leaving 15 bases between the germline ends. CDR3 length: 18 residues. This chain's CDR3 is CASSQDGDSGNSNQPQHF. CDR3 bases: TGCGCCAGCAGCCAAGATGGGGACTCAGGAAATAGCAATCAGCCCCAGCATTTT.

This chain joins TRBV6-1 and TRBJ2-4; no definite D call. Germline CDR1 reads MNHNS; CDR2 reads SASEGT. The CDR3 runs 13 residues. The V gene lost 9 bases and the J gene lost 0 bases, with 9 bases spanning the gap. The CDR3: CARRSSAKNIQYF. The CDR3 DNA is TGTGCCAGAAGAAGTTCAGCCAAAAACATTCAGTACTTC.

The chain is built from TRBV3-1 and TRBJ1-1, with TRBD1 as a possible D gene (6 bases). Germline CDR1 and CDR2: LGHDT and YNNKEL (reference sequence). Trimming took off 1 base at V and 7 bases at J, with 16 bases between the two ends. The length of the CDR3 is 15 residues. CDR3 in amino acids: CASSQGPGGQGEAFF. CDR3 bases: TGTGCCAGCAGCCAAGGCCCGGGGGGGCAGGGTGAAGCTTTCTTT.

The chain is built from TRBV20-1 and TRBJ1-4, with 10 bases identical to TRBD1. Germline V gene lookup returns CDR1 DFQATT and CDR2 SNEGSKA (reference sequence). Trimming took 0 bases from V and 7 from J; bases not matched to a gene: 5. The CDR3 is 15 residues long. Here the CDR3 reads CSARDPTGGREKLFF. The CDR3 DNA sequence: TGCAGTGCTAGAGACCCGACAGGGGGCCGTGAAAAACTGTTTTTT.

J is TRBJ2-5 and V is TRBV9; the D call may be TRBD1 or TRBD2 (5 bases each). The CDR3 is made up of 16 amino acids. The V and J ends lost 9 bases and 5 bases respectively, with 26 bases between them. The germline gives CDR1 SGDLS, CDR2 YYNGEE. This CDR3 reads CATDRGAGALVETQYF. The CDR3 DNA sequence: TGTGCCACCGATAGAGGAGCCGGGGCCTTAGTCGAGACCCAGTACTTC. Full variable domain (outside the CDR3, taken from reference TRBV9 and TRBJ2-5): DSGVTQTPKHLITATGQRVTLRCSPRSGDLSVYWYQQSLDQGLQFLIQYYNGEERAKGNILERFSAQQFPDLHSELNLSSLELGDSALYFCATDRGAGALVETQYFGPGTRLLVL.

This clonotype was found many times. The chain has TRBV6-5 and TRBJ1-2; no clear D gene. The CDR3 loop spans 15 amino acids. Trimming cost V 3 bases and J 2 bases, with 13 bases left between them. CDR1 MNHEY and CDR2 SVGAGI come from the germline V gene. The CDR3 DNA reads TGTGCCAGCAGTTATTCTCCGGGAATAAACTATGGCTACACCTTC. Its protein product is CASSYSPGINYGYTF.

The chain uses TRBV9 and TRBJ1-2, with unresolved D. The CDR3 is 12 residues long. Germline CDR1 and CDR2: SGDLS and YYNGEE. Trimming shortened V by 0 bases and J by 2 bases, and 2 bases separated the two germline ends. The CDR3 protein is CASSVENYGYTF. As DNA, the CDR3 is TGTGCCAGCAGCGTAGAAAACTATGGCTACACCTTC. The entire variable domain, with the rest obtained from reference TRBV9 and TRBJ1-2, is as follows: DSGVTQTPKHLITATGQRVTLRCSPRSGDLSVYWYQQSLDQGLQFLIQYYNGEERAKGNILERFSAQQFPDLHSELNLSSLELGDSALYFCASSVENYGYTFGSGTRLTVV.

To note about this clonotype: Being one base from a much bigger clone, this may be a read error. This chain uses TRBV12-3 or TRBV12-4 with TRBJ1-1, with D unclear. There are 13 residues in the CDR3. CDR3 DNA sequence: TGTGCCAGCAGTTTTGAAGAGATCACTGAAGCTTACTTT. Its protein is CASSFEEITEAYF.

The chain joins TRBV29-1 to TRBJ2-4; TRBD1 agrees at 7 bases. V lost 3 bases to trimming and J lost 7 bases; unmatched junction nucleotides: 3. This CDR3 is 12 amino acids long. Germline V gene data show CDR1 as SQVTM and CDR2 as ANQGSEA. CDR3 residues: CSVDGRGNIQYF. CDR3 nucleotide sequence: TGCAGCGTTGATGGCAGGGGGAACATTCAGTACTTC.

V is TRBV28 and J is TRBJ1-1, with 10 bases that match TRBD1. Per germline, CDR1 MDHEN and CDR2 SYDVKM. The V segment lost 6 bases and the J segment 5 bases; nucleotides outside the gene matches: 6. CDR3 length: 14 amino acids. The CDR3 DNA reads as TGTGCCAGCAGCGAGGGACAGGGGTGGACTGAAGCTTTCTTT. Translation: CASSEGQGWTEAFF.

Ten or more counts support this clonotype. The chain recombines TRBV4-2 with TRBJ2-1; maybe TRBD1 (5 bases). The ends were cut back, 0 bases at V and 12 bases at J, with 6 bases in the middle. This CDR3 spans 11 amino acids. Germline V CDR1 and CDR2: LGHNA, YNFKEQ. The DNA for the CDR3 is TGTGCCAGCAGCCAAGATAGGGGGCAGTTCTTC. Translating gives CASSQDRGQFF.

This clonotype was seen repeatedly, ten times or more. The chain carries TRBV7-8 and TRBJ2-3, with 9 bases identical to TRBD1. The trim removed 5 bases at V and 3 bases at J, leaving 12 bases unmatched. Germline loops: CDR1 SGHVS, CDR2 FQNEAQ. The CDR3 sequence is 17 residues long. Here the CDR3 reads CASSKKQGAQLTDTQYF. CDR3 DNA: TGTGCCAGCAGCAAAAAACAGGGGGCGCAGTTAACAGATACGCAGTATTTT.

This clonotype occurred a few times. The V call is TRBV7-9, the J call TRBJ2-7; 7 nucleotides agree with TRBD1. The CDR3 consists of 15 residues. In germline, CDR1 is SEHNR, CDR2 FQNEAQ (reference sequence). V lost 4 bases to trimming and J lost 0 bases; unmatched junction nucleotides: 6. The CDR3 nucleotides are TGTGCCAGCAGCTCTCGACACAGGGGCTCCTACGAGCAGTACTTC. It is translated as CASSSRHRGSYEQYF.

In this sample, this clonotype turned up many times. The CDR3 DNA follows: TGTGCCAGCAGTTCGGGTCTTGCGGGCTACACCTTC. This gives the protein CASSSGLAGYTF. The chain combines TRBV12-3 or TRBV12-4 with TRBJ1-2, with D unresolved. Trimming pared 4 bases from V and 8 bases from J, leaving 11 bases between. CDR3 length: 12 amino acids.

This clonotype was picked up many times. The V and J genes are TRBV2 and TRBJ1-1; the D is unclear. The length of the CDR3 is 13 residues. Germline CDR1 is SNHLY and CDR2 is FYNNEI. With 4 bases removed from V and 1 base from J, the gap between germline ends came to 7 bases. In nucleotides, the CDR3 is TGTGCCAGCAGTGGGGAGACGAACACTGAAGCTTTCTTT. Protein sequence: CASSGETNTEAFF.

This clonotype was seen repeatedly, ten times or more. V and J are TRBV14 and TRBJ2-7; D might be TRBD1 or TRBD2, each matching 6 bases. This CDR3 contains 14 residues. The V and J ends lost 0 bases and 3 bases respectively, with 9 bases between them. Germline V gives CDR1 SGHDN, CDR2 FVKESK. The CDR3 DNA is TGTGCCAGCAGCCAAGAGGGGGGCTACTACGAGCAGTACTTC. It is translated as CASSQEGGYYEQYF. The full variable domain, with the rest looked up from reference TRBV14 and TRBJ2-7, is EAGVTQFPSHSVIEKGQTVTLRCDPISGHDNLYWYRRVMGKEIKFLLHFVKESKQDESGMPNNRFLAERTGGTYSTLKVQPAELEDSGVYFCASSQEGGYYEQYFGPGTRLTVT.

With regard to this clonotype: A much larger clonotype is one base distant, so this may be a read error. This is likely a read error, given that the CDR3 carries no conserved phenylalanine or tryptophan at its end. The rearrangement links TRBV3-1 to TRBJ1-1; a weak D match, TRBD1 (5 bases). Trimming shortened V by 3 bases and J by 0 bases, and 8 bases separated the two germline ends. CDR1 is LGHDT and CDR2 is YNNKEL in the germline V gene (reference sequence). The length of the CDR3 is 14 residues. The CDR3 protein is CASSQYRLNTEAFL. The CDR3 region has the DNA TGTGCCAGCAGCCAGTACAGGTTGAACACTGAAGCTTTCCTT.

A few counts support this clonotype. The V call is TRBV28, the J call TRBJ2-7, with D unclear. The CDR3 is made up of 12 amino acids. Trimming pared 7 bases from V and 2 bases from J, leaving 9 bases between. Germline CDR1 is MDHEN and CDR2 is SYDVKM. The CDR3 here is CASTRTTYEQYF. As DNA, the CDR3 is TGTGCCAGCACCCGGACGACCTACGAGCAGTACTTC.

The J gene is TRBJ1-1, the V gene TRBV6-2 or TRBV6-3, with 7 bases identical to TRBD1. The CDR3 is 14 residues long. With 8 bases clipped from V and 11 bases from J, the junction kept 17 bases outside the gene matches. Germline lookup yields CDR1 MNHEY and CDR2 SVGEGT. Here the CDR3 reads CASAPTGAAREAFF. Written as DNA, the CDR3 is TGTGCCAGCGCCCCAACAGGGGCCGCCCGGGAGGCTTTCTTT.

The chain has TRBV11-2 and TRBJ2-7, with TRBD1 as a possible D gene (6 bases). This CDR3 contains 15 residues. Germline V gene lookup returns CDR1 SGHAT and CDR2 FQNNGV. The V and J ends lost 3 bases and 1 base respectively, with 13 bases between them. CDR3 bases: TGTGCCAGCAGCTTCCCCGGGACATGGTCCTACGAGCAGTACTTC. As protein: CASSFPGTWSYEQYF.

This clonotype was observed at least ten times. One end of the junction is discordant with germline, which a read error may explain. The chain carries TRBV6-6 and TRBJ2-5; a weak D match, TRBD2 (6 bases). CDR1 is MNHNY, CDR2 SVGAGI, per germline (reference sequence). The CDR3 is 11 amino acids. CDR3 sequence: CAAGSKETQYF. The CDR3 DNA reads TGCGCCGCGGGATCCAAAGAGACCCAGTACTTC.

This clonotype has ten or more counts. This chain links TRBV18 with TRBJ2-5; a possible D gene is TRBD2 (5 bases). V lost 5 bases, J lost 7 bases, and 11 bases lay in between. Germline CDR1 is KGHSH and CDR2 is LQKENI. The CDR3 is made up of 12 amino acids. This CDR3 reads CASSSGGGTQYF. The CDR3 region has the DNA TGTGCCAGCTCATCCGGAGGAGGGACCCAGTACTTC.

The chain links TRBV12-3 or TRBV12-4 to TRBJ1-1; 10 bases match TRBD1. V lost 6 bases, J lost 5 bases, and 12 bases stayed unmatched. This CDR3 comprises 16 residues. Written as DNA, the CDR3 is TGTGCCAGCAGCCTACTACCCGGACAGGGGGGGACTGAAGCTTTCTTT. Encoded protein: CASSLLPGQGGTEAFF.

This clonotype has ten or more counts. The chain links TRBV20-1 to TRBJ1-5, with D possibly being TRBD1 (6 bases). Germline assignment: CDR1 DFQATT and CDR2 SNEGSKA (reference sequence). Trimming took 6 bases from V and 2 from J, leaving 20 bases between them. The CDR3 loop spans 16 amino acids. This CDR3 is CSAGDRLKGGNQPQHF. CDR3 in DNA: TGCAGTGCCGGCGACAGGTTGAAGGGGGGCAATCAGCCCCAGCATTTT.